This T cell receptor (beta chain) was profiled in a study of blood T cell repertoires in COVID-19 (dated by TCRdb to about 2020). Background on the whole study: The collaborator samples originated in the United States, Italy and Spain and spanned the acute and convalescent phases of COVID-19. The prospective study material was composed of cDNA or gDNA derived from T cells, B-cell-depleted T cells, or PBMCs. Deeply sampled blood TCRbeta repertoires from subjects exposed to, actively infected with, or recovered from COVID-19 were included in the dataset. The repertoires were released in a freely available public database meant as a resource for research on the immune response to SARS-CoV-2. The samples were drawn from the first 160 participants of the ongoing ImmuneRACE study and from more than 1,000 subjects provided by 6 global collaborators. A de-identified subject ID, COVID-19 status, age in years and sex were almost always included in the sample metadata. Where available, HLA class I and class II types were obtained from metadata supplied by the sample provider rather than from assay-based typing.

The count of this clone is one. It has no known antigen specificity. Base-call qualities are not available, and no considerably larger clone is one nucleotide away. General conclusions and limits of the study: How much clinical and demographic metadata was included differed by source and by participant, and the metadata was provided uncurated.

Participants in the prospective study were aged 18 to 89 years, lived in over 20 United States geographic areas, and enrolled through a virtual design. In the prospective study, participants were assigned to cohorts based on the clinical history participants reported in a screening survey and a study questionnaire. Recovered participants in ImmuneRACE Cohort 3 were defined as having two consecutive negative NP/OP PCR tests, clearance from a healthcare professional, or resolution of symptoms. Mobile phlebotomists in the prospective study collected whole blood, serum and a nasopharyngeal or oropharyngeal swab from every participant. Additional blood draws and questionnaires over an approximately 2-month period could optionally be provided by prospective study participants. Blood samples from the prospective study were shipped frozen or at room temperature prior to DNA extraction. Trimming removed 7 bases from V and 5 bases from J, leaving 18 bases between the germline ends. The CDR3 covers 15 residues, taking in both the cysteine and the phenylalanine. Left in the record is the CDR3 DNA by itself, 45 bases read in frame from the first base.

TCRbeta CDR3 regions were amplified from genomic DNA using the immunoSEQ Assay, a bias-controlled multiplex PCR. As for the original processing: The number of nucleated cells in each sample was estimated by amplification of reference gene primers within the assay. Sequence reads were collapsed and filtered to measure the absolute abundance of every unique TCRbeta CDR3 rearrangement. For each sample, productive Simpson clonality was calculated by taking the square root of Simpson's diversity index across productive rearrangements. TCRdb provides this immuneACCESS table in a form limited to in-frame rearrangements. Some clones are lacking; in checked studies, under half of them reflect an unresolved V gene, and why the rest are absent is not known. For V, J and clone size, that table is used; D and trimming come from the DNA. This sample gives approximately 310,000 clones in total; under 90% of them show up just once. 5% to 5.5% of the sample is in the top ten clones.

The specimen sequenced was PBMCs or T cells enriched from blood (not recorded which). The sequence is built from TRBV23-1 and TRBJ2-1; tentative D gene TRBD2, with 5 bases matching. TRBV23-1 is an ORF, and what it does is uncertain. This clonotype was sampled from a man aged 60 to 69 who had recovered from COVID-19. The CDR3: CASTRPPSPNNEQFF. The sequenced DNA: TGCGCCAGCACCCGACCCCCTAGCCCGAACAATGAGCAGTTCTTC.